This section outlines one T cell receptor beta chain sequence together with its context. Clones were read by immunoSEQ multiplex PCR, and TCRdb kept only the in-frame ones, dropping some. The sample lists a few hundred thousand clones; roughly four fifths were seen once. V shed 3 bases, J shed 1 base, and the junction held 2 bases outside the gene matches. Germline V gives CDR1 SGHRS, CDR2 YFSETQ. The CDR3 has 14 residues. The data derive from a study of blood T cell repertoires in COVID-19. The wider study: Sources were T cells, B-cell-depleted T cells, or PBMCs; the material itself was cDNA or gDNA.

Individuals aged roughly 18 to 95 years were recruited from about two dozen US areas. The sequenced sample was PBMCs or T cells enriched from blood (not recorded which). This sequence was found in a middle-aged man who had recovered from COVID-19. The chain employs TRBV5-1 and TRBJ2-5, with 8 bases lining up with TRBD1. CDR3 region: CASSWTGRQETQYF. CDR3 coding DNA: TGCGCCAGCAGCTGGACAGGGCGCCAAGAGACCCAGTACTTC.